This T cell receptor beta chain comes out of a study of cytomegalovirus exposure and HLA in healthy donors. Regarding the study as a whole: An Asian-associated ancestry cluster reportedly showed fewer N-insertions than the approximately 630-donor mean in a later analysis. Altogether, 164 TCR beta chains were recorded as cytomegalovirus-associated. Of the V segments, some could not be distinguished, including TRBV6-2 and TRBV6-3, and were excluded.

The CDR3 runs 18 residues. Germline assignment: CDR1 SGHRS and CDR2 YFSETQ. V dropped 2 bases and J dropped 4; count of bases not matched to a gene: 9. The PCR employed 60 Vbeta primers together with 13 Jbeta primers. Profiling relied on immunoSEQ multiplex PCR, and the TCRdb table lists in-frame clones only, not all of them. Of 150,000 to 200,000 clones listed, around 83% are singletons. On this clone itself: Its cognate antigen is unknown.

The sequenced sample consisted of PBMCs. This chain uses TRBV5-1 with TRBJ2-1; TRBD2 matches at 13 bases. This receptor was obtained from a man in his fifties or sixties in good health and CMV-seropositive. The CDR3 region has the DNA TGCGCCAGCAGCTTACCGCAACTAGCGGGAGGGATTTACAATGAGCAGTTCTTC. It translates to CASSLPQLAGGIYNEQFF.